The 22 T cell receptor beta chains below come from one sample, sequenced in a study of cytomegalovirus exposure and HLA in healthy donors (dated by TCRdb to 2017 to 2019). Library creation used the immunoSEQ multiplex PCR assay. TCRdb re-hosts the immuneACCESS table, in-frame sequences only. Its copies lack some clones; in the studies checked, an unresolved V gene accounts for under half of them, and the cause for the rest is not known. This sample comprises about 360,000 clones, approximately 90% of them detected only once. 0.8% to 0.85% of the sample goes to the ten largest clones. Sequenced material: PBMCs. Receptors originate from a woman aged 18-30 years in good health and CMV-seronegative.

Comment on this clone: Distinct nucleotide sequences in the sample also encode this CDR3. CDR3 in DNA: TGTGCCAGCAGCTTAGGGGGGGATGGCTACACCTTC. As protein: CASSLGGDGYTF. This sequence joins TRBV7-9 and TRBJ1-2; D is perhaps TRBD1 (5 bases). Trimming removed 1 base at V and 6 bases at J, with 6 bases between. The germline V gene has CDR1 SEHNR and CDR2 FQNEAQ (reference sequence). CDR3 size: 12 residues. Complete variable domain (other parts from reference TRBV7-9 and TRBJ1-2): DTGVSQNPRHKITKRGQNVTFRCDPISEHNRLYWYRQTLGQGPEFLTYFQNEAQLEKSRLLSDRFSAERPKGSFSTLEIQRTEQGDSAMYLCASSLGGDGYTFGSGTRLTVV.

This sequence joins TRBV13 and TRBJ2-1, with D possibly TRBD2 on 6 matching bases. V was cut by 4 bases and J by 10 bases, with 17 bases left in between. The CDR3 runs 14 residues. The germline V gene encodes CDR1 PRHDT and CDR2 FYEKMQ (reference sequence). CDR3 residues: CASSSPSTGVEQFF. For the CDR3, the DNA is TGTGCCAGCAGCTCCCCCTCTACGGGAGTCGAGCAGTTCTTC.

J is TRBJ1-1 and V is TRBV5-3; 9 nucleotides agree with TRBD1. TRBV5-3 is known as an ORF, though its function is uncertain. The CDR3 spans 15 residues. J gave up 5 bases and V 4 bases, and 9 bases lay outside the gene matches. Here the CDR3 DNA reads TGTGCCAGAAGCCCAAGGACAGGGGAGAATACTGAAGCTTTCTTT. Encoded protein: CARSPRTGENTEAFF.

The chain combines TRBV27 with TRBJ2-3; D perhaps matches TRBD2 (6 bases). This CDR3 region has 15 residues. V dropped 6 bases and J dropped 0 bases, with 13 bases sitting between them. Germline loops: CDR1 MNHEY, CDR2 SMNVEV (reference sequence). The CDR3 coding sequence is TGTGCCAGCAGGTACGGGGGTACTAGCACAGATACGCAGTATTTT. This encodes CASRYGGTSTDTQYF.

This clone was seen a single time. The V call is TRBV10-3, the J call TRBJ2-3, with D possibly TRBD1 on 6 matching bases. Germline-derived CDR1 and CDR2 are ENHRY and SYGVKD. The ends were cut back, 6 bases at V and 3 bases at J, with 10 bases in the middle. This CDR3 contains 13 residues. The CDR3 DNA reads TGTGCCATCAGCAACAGGGAAACAGATACGCAGTATTTT. Residues: CAISNRETDTQYF.

V gene TRBV28 combines with J gene TRBJ2-1; TRBD2 is a possible D gene (6 bases). Germline CDR1 is MDHEN and CDR2 is SYDVKM. The ends were cut back, 4 bases at V and 3 bases at J, with 10 bases in the middle. CDR3 length equals 14 residues. The CDR3 here is CASSYSGRYNEQFF. DNA for the CDR3: TGTGCCAGCAGTTATAGCGGCCGCTACAATGAGCAGTTCTTC.

The rearrangement joins TRBV29-1 to TRBJ2-2; a possible D gene is TRBD1 (6 bases). V lost 5 bases to trimming and J lost 6 bases, with 10 bases between them. CDR1 is SQVTM, CDR2 ANQGSEA, per germline. The CDR3 consists of 12 residues. CDR3 bases: TGCAGCGTTAGGGGGAGAGCCGGGGAGCTGTTTTTT. Translation gives CSVRGRAGELFF.

The chain recombines TRBV5-1 with TRBJ2-2, with a possible D match to TRBD1 (6 bases). The CDR3 has 15 residues. Trimming left V 4 bases short and J 0 bases short, with 10 bases between. Per the germline V gene, CDR1 is SGHRS and CDR2 is YFSETQ. The CDR3 protein is CASSPWTANTGELFF. The CDR3 DNA sequence: TGCGCCAGCAGCCCTTGGACAGCGAACACCGGGGAGCTGTTTTTT. The entire variable domain, with the rest obtained from reference TRBV5-1 and TRBJ2-2, is as follows: KAGVTQTPRYLIKTRGQQVTLSCSPISGHRSVSWYQQTPGQGLQFLFEYFSETQRNKGNFPGRFSGRQFSNSRSEMNVSTLELGDSALYLCASSPWTANTGELFFGEGSRLTVL.

This clone was seen more than once but under ten times. The V call is TRBV7-2, the J call TRBJ2-1, with D uncertain. The V gene lost 5 bases and the J gene lost 6 bases, with 11 bases spanning the gap. This CDR3 spans 13 amino acids. Germline-derived CDR1 and CDR2 are SGHTA and FQGNSA. The CDR3, as DNA: TGTGCCAGCAGCCCTTACACGGGCAATGAGCAGTTCTTC. Encoded protein: CASSPYTGNEQFF.

The chain has TRBV6-5 and TRBJ2-2; 9 bases align to TRBD1. CDR1 and CDR2 from the germline V gene are MNHEY and SVGAGI. V shed 2 bases, J shed 4 bases, and the junction held 5 bases outside the gene matches. This CDR3 has 16 residues. The CDR3 bases are TGTGCCAGCAGTTACCCGGGACAGGGCCCCACCGGGGAGCTGTTTTTT. It specifies CASSYPGQGPTGELFF.

The V and J genes are TRBV14 and TRBJ1-3, with D unresolved. The germline gives CDR1 SGHDN, CDR2 FVKESK. The ends were cut back, 6 bases at V and 0 bases at J, with 6 bases in the middle. The CDR3 runs 13 residues. The DNA of the CDR3 is TGTGCCAGCAGGCCGAGCTCTGGAAACACCATATATTTT. As protein: CASRPSSGNTIYF.

This sequence joins TRBV7-6 and TRBJ1-1; D remains ambiguous. Trimming stripped 1 base from V and 5 bases from J, with 20 bases between. Looked up from germline, CDR1 is SGHVS and CDR2 is FNYEAQ. CDR3 length: 17 amino acids. The CDR3 coding sequence is TGTGCCAGCAGCTTAGGAGGAGGGATTGCCCCTGGGACTGAAGCTTTCTTT. Protein product: CASSLGGGIAPGTEAFF. The whole variable domain, remainder taken from reference TRBV7-6 and TRBJ1-1, is GAGVSQSPRYKVTKRGQDVALRCDPISGHVSLYWYRQALGQGPEFLTYFNYEAQQDKSGLPNDRFSAERPEGSISTLTIQRTEQRDSAMYRCASSLGGGIAPGTEAFFGQGTRLTVV.

The chain employs TRBV4-1 and TRBJ2-3; 7 bases align to TRBD1. Germline V gene sequence: CDR1 MGHRA, CDR2 YSYEKL. This CDR3 is built from 14 residues. J gave up 6 bases and V 4 bases, and 7 bases lay outside the gene matches. The CDR3: CASSPLVRGDTQYF. CDR3 coding DNA: TGCGCCAGCAGCCCCCTCGTCAGGGGGGATACGCAGTATTTT.

The table lists this clone with a few counts. V is TRBV7-2 and J is TRBJ2-7; TRBD2 matches at 10 bases. V gave up 1 base and J gave up 0 bases; unmatched junction bases: 3. The CDR3 is made up of 16 amino acids. CDR1 and CDR2 from the germline V gene are SGHTA and FQGNSA. The CDR3 is CASSLDSGRISYEQYF. The CDR3 DNA reads TGTGCCAGCAGCTTAGATAGCGGGAGGATCTCCTACGAGCAGTACTTC.

The V and J genes are TRBV5-5 and TRBJ2-1, with D maybe TRBD1 (6 bases). The germline CDR1 and CDR2 sequences are SGHKS and YYEKEE (reference sequence). The CDR3 has 15 amino acids. Between the trimmed V and J ends, which lost 3 bases and 7 bases, there was a span of 17 bases. The CDR3 spells CASSSTGPAMNEQFF. CDR3 coding DNA: TGTGCCAGCAGCTCAACAGGGCCCGCAATGAATGAGCAGTTCTTC.

This clone was recorded only once. The gene calls are TRBV14 and TRBJ2-7, with TRBD2 as a possible D gene (5 bases). CDR3 length: 14 residues. The germline gives CDR1 SGHDN, CDR2 FVKESK. V was shortened by 2 bases and J by 1 base, with 9 bases between the two germline ends. The CDR3 loop is CASSQFRGSYEQYF. CDR3 nucleotide sequence: TGTGCCAGCAGCCAATTTCGGGGTTCCTACGAGCAGTACTTC.

V and J are TRBV6-6 and TRBJ2-7; no clear D. The CDR3 is 11 amino acids. Per germline, CDR1 MNHNY and CDR2 SVGAGI (reference sequence). The V end was cut by 4 bases, the J end by 6 bases, with 7 bases between. The CDR3 region has the DNA TGTGCCAGCAGTTCAGTCCGCGAGCAGTACTTC. This translates into CASSSVREQYF.

The V call is TRBV4-1, the J call TRBJ2-2, with a weak D call TRBD2 (6 bases). From germline, CDR1 is MGHRA and CDR2 YSYEKL. The CDR3 contains 14 residues. V gave up 4 bases and J gave up 7 bases, with 13 bases separating them. Here the CDR3 reads CASSLAAGGGELFF. The CDR3, as DNA: TGCGCCAGCAGCCTCGCGGCCGGGGGCGGGGAGCTGTTTTTT.

V is TRBV4-2 and J is TRBJ1-1; maybe TRBD1 (6 bases). The CDR3 extends over 13 amino acids. Trimming left V 7 bases short and J 3 bases short, with 12 bases between. Germline CDR1 and CDR2: LGHNA and YNFKEQ. The CDR3 is CASIKGGDTEAFF. As DNA, the CDR3 is TGTGCCAGCATCAAGGGGGGGGACACTGAAGCTTTCTTT.

This sequence joins TRBV7-8 and TRBJ2-7; D is uncertain. Deletions cut 1 base from V and 0 bases from J, with 7 bases between. CDR1 and CDR2 from the germline V gene are SGHVS and FQNEAQ. The CDR3 contains 14 residues. As DNA, the CDR3 is TGTGCCAGCAGCTTAGGGCCCCCCTCCTACGAGCAGTACTTC. It specifies CASSLGPPSYEQYF.

The J gene is TRBJ1-1, the V gene TRBV4-1, with D possibly matching TRBD1 (5 bases). V was clipped by 5 bases and J by 2 bases, with 15 bases between them. Looked up from germline, CDR1 is MGHRA and CDR2 is YSYEKL. The length of the CDR3 is 15 residues. CDR3 amino acids: CASSFLQDVNTEAFF. The CDR3 DNA reads as TGCGCCAGCAGCTTTTTACAGGATGTCAACACTGAAGCTTTCTTT.

The chain employs TRBV6-5 and TRBJ1-1; a possible D gene is TRBD1 (5 bases). Trimming pared 2 bases from V and 2 bases from J, leaving 12 bases between. Germline V gene sequence: CDR1 MNHEY, CDR2 SVGAGI. The CDR3 consists of 15 residues. The CDR3 protein is CASSYTTVRNTEAFF. CDR3 coding DNA: TGTGCCAGCAGTTACACGACAGTGAGAAACACTGAAGCTTTCTTT.